This T cell receptor beta chain was captured in a study of blood T cell repertoires in COVID-19. As handled by the study authors: Nucleated cell number was recorded as an estimate derived from reference gene primer amplification. Profiling relied on immunoSEQ multiplex PCR, and the TCRdb table lists in-frame clones only, not all of them. V, J and clone size were drawn from that table, and D and trimming were deduced from the DNA. The sample shows 76,000 or so clones, 70% to 90% of them seen only once. The CDR3 loop spans 12 amino acids. Trimming took 5 bases from V and 14 from J, leaving 16 bases between them. The germline gives CDR1 MNHEY, CDR2 SVGEGT.

This sequence was found in a man under 40 with acute or convalescent COVID-19. Sequencing was done on a sample of peripheral blood. The rearrangement links TRBV6-2 or TRBV6-3 to TRBJ2-1, with D uncertain. The CDR3 spells CASSLNRVGKFF. Here the CDR3 DNA reads TGTGCCAGCAGTCTGAACCGGGTCGGAAAGTTCTTC.